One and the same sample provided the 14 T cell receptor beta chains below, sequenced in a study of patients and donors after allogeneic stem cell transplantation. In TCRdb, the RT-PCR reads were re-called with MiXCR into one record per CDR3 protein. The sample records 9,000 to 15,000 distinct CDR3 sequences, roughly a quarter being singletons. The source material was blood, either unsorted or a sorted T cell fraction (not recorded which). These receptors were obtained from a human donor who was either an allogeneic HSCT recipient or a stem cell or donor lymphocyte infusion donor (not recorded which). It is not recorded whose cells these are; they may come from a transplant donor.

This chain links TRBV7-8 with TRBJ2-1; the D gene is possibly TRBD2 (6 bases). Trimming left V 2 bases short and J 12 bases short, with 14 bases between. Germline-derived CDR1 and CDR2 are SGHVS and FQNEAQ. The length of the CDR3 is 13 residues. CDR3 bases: TGTGCCAGCAGCTTAACCCTCTCGCGGGGGCAGTTCTTC. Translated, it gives CASSLTLSRGQFF. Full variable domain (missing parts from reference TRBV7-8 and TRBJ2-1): GAGVSQSPRYKVAKRGQDVALRCDPISGHVSLFWYQQALGQGPEFLTYFQNEAQLDKSGLPSDRFFAERPEGSVSTLKIQRTQQEDSAVYLCASSLTLSRGQFFGPGTRLTVL.

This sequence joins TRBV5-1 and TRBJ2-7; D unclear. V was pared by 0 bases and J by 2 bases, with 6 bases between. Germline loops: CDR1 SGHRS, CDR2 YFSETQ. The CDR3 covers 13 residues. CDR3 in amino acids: CASSLAWAYEQYF. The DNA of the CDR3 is TGCGCCAGCAGCTTGGCCTGGGCCTACGAGCAGTACTTC.

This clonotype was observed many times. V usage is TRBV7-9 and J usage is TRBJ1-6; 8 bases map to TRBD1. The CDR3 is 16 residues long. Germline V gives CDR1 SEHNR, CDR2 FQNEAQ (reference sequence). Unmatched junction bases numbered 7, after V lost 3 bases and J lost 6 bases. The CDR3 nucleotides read TGTGCCAGCAGCTTCGGTGGGACAGGAGTTAATTCACCCCTCCACTTT. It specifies CASSFGGTGVNSPLHF.

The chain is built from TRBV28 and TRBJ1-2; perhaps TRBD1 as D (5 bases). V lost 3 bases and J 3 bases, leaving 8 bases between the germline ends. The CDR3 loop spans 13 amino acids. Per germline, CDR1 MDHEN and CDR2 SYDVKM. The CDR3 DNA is TGTGCCAGCAGTTTGCCAGGGTACTATGGCTACACCTTC. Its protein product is CASSLPGYYGYTF.

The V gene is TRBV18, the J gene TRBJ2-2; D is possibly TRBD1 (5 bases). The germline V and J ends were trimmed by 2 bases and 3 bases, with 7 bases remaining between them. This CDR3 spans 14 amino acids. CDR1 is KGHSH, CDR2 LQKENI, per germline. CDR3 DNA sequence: TGTGCCAGCTCACCATTCAGGGACACCGGGGAGCTGTTTTTT. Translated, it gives CASSPFRDTGELFF.

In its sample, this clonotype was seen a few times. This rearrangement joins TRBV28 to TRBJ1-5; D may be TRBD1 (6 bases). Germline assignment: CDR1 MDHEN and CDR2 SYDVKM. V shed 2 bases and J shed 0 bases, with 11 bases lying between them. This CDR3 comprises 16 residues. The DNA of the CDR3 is TGTGCCAGCAGTTTAGGGGGGGGCTATAGCAATCAGCCCCAGCATTTT. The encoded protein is CASSLGGGYSNQPQHF.

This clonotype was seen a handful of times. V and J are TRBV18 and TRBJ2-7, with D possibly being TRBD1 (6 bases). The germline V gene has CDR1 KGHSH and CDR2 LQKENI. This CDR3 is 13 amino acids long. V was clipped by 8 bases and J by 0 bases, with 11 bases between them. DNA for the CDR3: TGTGCCAGCGCAACCAGGGGCTCCTACGAGCAGTACTTC. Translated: CASATRGSYEQYF.

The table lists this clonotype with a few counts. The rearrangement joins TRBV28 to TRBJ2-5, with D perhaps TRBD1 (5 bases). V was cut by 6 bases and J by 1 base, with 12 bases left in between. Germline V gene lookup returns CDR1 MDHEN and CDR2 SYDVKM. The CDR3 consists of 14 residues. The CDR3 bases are TGTGCCAGCAGCCGCGACAGCCTCCAAGAGACCCAGTACTTC. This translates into CASSRDSLQETQYF.

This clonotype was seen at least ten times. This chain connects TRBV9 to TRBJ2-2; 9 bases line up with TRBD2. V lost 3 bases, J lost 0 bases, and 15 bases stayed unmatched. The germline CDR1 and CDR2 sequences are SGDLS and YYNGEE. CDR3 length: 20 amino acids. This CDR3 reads CASSDAPPRSGRSNTGELFF. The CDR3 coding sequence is TGTGCCAGCAGCGACGCCCCCCCTAGGAGCGGGAGGTCGAACACCGGGGAGCTGTTTTTT.

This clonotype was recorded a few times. CDR3 DNA sequence: TGCAGCGTTGAAGTTGGGACAGATACGCAGTATTTT. It encodes CSVEVGTDTQYF. The chain links TRBV29-1 to TRBJ2-3; D ambiguous. The CDR3 has 12 residues. The germline V gene encodes CDR1 SQVTM and CDR2 ANQGSEA. V lost 1 base to trimming and J lost 3 bases, with 5 bases between them.

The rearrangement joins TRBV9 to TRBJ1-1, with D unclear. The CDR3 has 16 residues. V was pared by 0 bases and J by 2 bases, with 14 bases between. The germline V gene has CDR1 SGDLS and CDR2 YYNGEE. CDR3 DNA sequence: TGTGCCAGCAGCGTAGGGTTGGGCACCGGCAACACTGAAGCTTTCTTT. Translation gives CASSVGLGTGNTEAFF.

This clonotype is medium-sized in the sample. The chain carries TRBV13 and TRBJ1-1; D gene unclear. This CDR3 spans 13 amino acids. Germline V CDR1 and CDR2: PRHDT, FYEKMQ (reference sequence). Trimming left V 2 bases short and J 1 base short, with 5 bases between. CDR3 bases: TGTGCCAGCAGCTTAATACAGAACACTGAAGCTTTCTTT. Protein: CASSLIQNTEAFF.

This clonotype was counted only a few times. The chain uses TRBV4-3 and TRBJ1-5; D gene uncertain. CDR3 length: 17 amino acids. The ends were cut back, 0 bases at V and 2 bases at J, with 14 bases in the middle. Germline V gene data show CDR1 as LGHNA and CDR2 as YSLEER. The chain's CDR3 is CASSQDPPGKGNQPQHF. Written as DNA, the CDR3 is TGCGCCAGCAGCCAAGACCCCCCGGGGAAGGGCAATCAGCCCCAGCATTTT.

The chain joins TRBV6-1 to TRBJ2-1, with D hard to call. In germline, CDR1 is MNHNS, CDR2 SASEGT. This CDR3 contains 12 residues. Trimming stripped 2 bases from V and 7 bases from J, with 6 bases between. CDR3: CASSENGNEQFF. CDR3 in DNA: TGTGCCAGCAGTGAAAATGGGAATGAGCAGTTCTTC.